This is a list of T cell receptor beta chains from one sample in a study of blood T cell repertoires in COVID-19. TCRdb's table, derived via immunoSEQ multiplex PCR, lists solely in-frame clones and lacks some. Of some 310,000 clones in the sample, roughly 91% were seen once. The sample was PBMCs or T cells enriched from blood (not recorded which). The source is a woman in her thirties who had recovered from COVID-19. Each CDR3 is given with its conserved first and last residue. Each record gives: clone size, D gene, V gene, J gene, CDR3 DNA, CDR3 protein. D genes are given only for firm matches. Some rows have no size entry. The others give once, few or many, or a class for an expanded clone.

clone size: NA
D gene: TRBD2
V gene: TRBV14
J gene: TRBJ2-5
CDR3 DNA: TGTGCCAGCAGCCTACTAGCGGGAGCGGAGACCCAGTACTTC
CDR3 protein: CASSLLAGAETQYF

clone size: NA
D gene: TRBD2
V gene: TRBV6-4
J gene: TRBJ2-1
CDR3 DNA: TGTGCCAGCAGCAGGGGAGGGACTAGAAACTATTACCCGTACAATGAGCAGTTCTTC
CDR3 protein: CASSRGGTRNYYPYNEQFF

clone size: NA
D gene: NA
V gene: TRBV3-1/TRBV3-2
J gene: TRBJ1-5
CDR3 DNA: TGTGCCAGCAGCCAAGATGTGGGGGGGAATCAGCCCCAGCATTTT
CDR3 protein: CASSQDVGGNQPQHF

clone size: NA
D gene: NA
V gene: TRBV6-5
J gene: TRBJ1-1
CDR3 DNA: TGTGCCAGCAGTTGGACGCAGGGGCTGGGAACTGAAGCTTTCTTT
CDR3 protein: CASSWTQGLGTEAFF

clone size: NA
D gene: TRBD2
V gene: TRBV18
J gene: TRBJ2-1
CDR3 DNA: TGTGCCAGCTCACCACCTTCAGGGGTCGCGGCTAGCGGGAGTTTAAATGAGCAGTTCTTC
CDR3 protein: CASSPPSGVAASGSLNEQFF

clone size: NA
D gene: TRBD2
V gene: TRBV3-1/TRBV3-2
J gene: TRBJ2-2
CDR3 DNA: TGTGCCAGCAGCCAAGGCAGCCGGGGGGCGAACACCGGGGAGCTGTTTTTT
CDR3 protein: CASSQGSRGANTGELFF

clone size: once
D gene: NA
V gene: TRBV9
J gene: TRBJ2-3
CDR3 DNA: TGTGCCAGCAGCTCCGATGGGGCGTCACCAGTCACAGATACGCAGTATTTT
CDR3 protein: CASSSDGASPVTDTQYF

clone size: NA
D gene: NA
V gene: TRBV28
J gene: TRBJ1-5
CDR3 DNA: TGTGCCAGCAGTTTATATCCAGGACGGGAAGGCAATCAGCCCCAGCATTTT
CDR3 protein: CASSLYPGREGNQPQHF

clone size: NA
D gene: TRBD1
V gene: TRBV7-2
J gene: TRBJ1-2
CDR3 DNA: TGTGCCAGCAGCTTAGCGGGTGACAGGGGTTCCTATGGCTACACCTTC
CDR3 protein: CASSLAGDRGSYGYTF

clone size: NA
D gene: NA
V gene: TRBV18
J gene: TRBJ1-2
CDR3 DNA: TGTGCCAGCTCTCGCTACAGGGTTGATTCACCCCCAAACTATGGCTACACCTTC
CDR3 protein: CASSRYRVDSPPNYGYTF

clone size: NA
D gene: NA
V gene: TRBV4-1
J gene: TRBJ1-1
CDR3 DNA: TGCGCCAGCAGCCGATTAGGAGGCGGGAAAGCTTTCTTT
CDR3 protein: CASSRLGGGKAFF

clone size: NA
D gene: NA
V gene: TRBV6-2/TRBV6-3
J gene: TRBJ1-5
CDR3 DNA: TGTGCCAGCAGTTACTCTGGAGGGTATCAGCCCCAGCATTTT
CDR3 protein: CASSYSGGYQPQHF

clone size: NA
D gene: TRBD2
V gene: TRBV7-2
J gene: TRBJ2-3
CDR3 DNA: TGTGCCAGCAGCTTAAAACGCAGGTCGGGAGGAACAGATACGCAGTATTTT
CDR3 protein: CASSLKRRSGGTDTQYF

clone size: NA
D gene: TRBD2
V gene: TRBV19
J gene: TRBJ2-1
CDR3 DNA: TGTGCCAGTACCCCAGCGGGATGGTTTGATGAGCAGTTCTTC
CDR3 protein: CASTPAGWFDEQFF

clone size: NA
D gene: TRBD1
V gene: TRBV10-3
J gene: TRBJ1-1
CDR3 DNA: TGTGCCATCAGCCCGGGACAGGAGAACACTGAAGCTTTCTTT
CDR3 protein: CAISPGQENTEAFF

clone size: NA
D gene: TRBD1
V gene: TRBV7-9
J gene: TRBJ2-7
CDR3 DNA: TGTGCCAGCATCTCGGACAGGGAGACCTACGAGCAGTACTTC
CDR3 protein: CASISDRETYEQYF

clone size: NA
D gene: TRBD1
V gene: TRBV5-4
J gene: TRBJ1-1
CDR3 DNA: TGTGCCAGCAGCTTGAGGACAGGGGCGAACACTGAAGCTTTCTTT
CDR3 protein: CASSLRTGANTEAFF

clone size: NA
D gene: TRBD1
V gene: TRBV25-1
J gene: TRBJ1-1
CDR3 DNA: TGTGCCAGCAGTGAGCTCCGACAGGGGACGGGGAACACTGAAGCTTTCTTT
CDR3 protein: CASSELRQGTGNTEAFF

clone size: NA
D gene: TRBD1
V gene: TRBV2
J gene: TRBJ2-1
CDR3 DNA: TGTGCCAGCAGTGAACTACAGGGGCGGTACAATGAGCAGTTCTTC
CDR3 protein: CASSELQGRYNEQFF

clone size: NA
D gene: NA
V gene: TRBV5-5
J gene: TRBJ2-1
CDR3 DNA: TGTGCCAGCAGCTTGAATGCGGCTGCCTACAATGAGCAGTTCTTC
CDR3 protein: CASSLNAAAYNEQFF

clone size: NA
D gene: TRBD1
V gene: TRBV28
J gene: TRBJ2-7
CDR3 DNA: TGTGCCAGCAGTCCGGACAGGGACTCCTACGAGCAGTACTTC
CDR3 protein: CASSPDRDSYEQYF

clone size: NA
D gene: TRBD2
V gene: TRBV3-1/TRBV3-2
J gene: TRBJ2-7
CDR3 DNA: TGTGCCAGCAGCCACGAACTAGCGGGAGTCGAGCAGTACTTC
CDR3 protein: CASSHELAGVEQYF

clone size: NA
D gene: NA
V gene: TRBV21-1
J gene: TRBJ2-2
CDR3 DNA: TGTGCCAGCAGCAAAAAAACCACAGGGAACACCGGGGAGCTGTTTTTT
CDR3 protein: CASSKKTTGNTGELFF

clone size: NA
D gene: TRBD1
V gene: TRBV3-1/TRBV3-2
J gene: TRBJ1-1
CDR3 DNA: TGTGCCAGCAGCACCGCTCAGGGGGTAAGGACTGAAGCTTTCTTT
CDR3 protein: CASSTAQGVRTEAFF

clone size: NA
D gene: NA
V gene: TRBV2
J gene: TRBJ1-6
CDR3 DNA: TGTGCCAGCAGAAAAGAGGACTTAGGGGGTTCACCCCTCCACTTT
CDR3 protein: CASRKEDLGGSPLHF

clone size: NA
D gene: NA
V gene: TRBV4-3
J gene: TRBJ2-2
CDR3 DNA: TGCGCCAGCAGCCAAGAGTATCAGGGATGGACCGGGGAGCTGTTTTTT
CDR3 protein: CASSQEYQGWTGELFF

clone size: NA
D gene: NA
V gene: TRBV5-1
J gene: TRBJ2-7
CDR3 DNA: TGCGCCAGCAGTACGGACAGCTTGACCTACGAGCAGTACTTC
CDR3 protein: CASSTDSLTYEQYF

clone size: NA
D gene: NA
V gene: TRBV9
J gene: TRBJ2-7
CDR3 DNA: TGTGCCAGCAGCTTGACAGGCCGGAGCTCCTACGAGCAGTACTTC
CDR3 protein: CASSLTGRSSYEQYF

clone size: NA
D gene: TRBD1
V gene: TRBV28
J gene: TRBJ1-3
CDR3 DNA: TGTGCCAGCACCCGACAGGGGGCGCAGGGAAACACCATATATTTT
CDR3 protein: CASTRQGAQGNTIYF

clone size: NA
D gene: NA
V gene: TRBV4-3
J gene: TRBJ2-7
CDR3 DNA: TGCGCCAGCAGCCAATATAGGGGTTACGAGCAGTACTTC
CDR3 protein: CASSQYRGYEQYF

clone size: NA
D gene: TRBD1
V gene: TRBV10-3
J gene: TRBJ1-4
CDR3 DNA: TGTGCCATCAGTGAGCTTAGGGGGCAAGGAAAACTGTTTTTT
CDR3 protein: CAISELRGQGKLFF

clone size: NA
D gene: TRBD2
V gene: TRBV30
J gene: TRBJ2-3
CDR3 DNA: TGTGCCTGGACTACTAGCGGGAGGGCAACAGATACGCAGTATTTT
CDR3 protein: CAWTTSGRATDTQYF

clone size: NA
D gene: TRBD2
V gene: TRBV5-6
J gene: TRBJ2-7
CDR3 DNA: TGTGCCAGCAGCTCCCCGAGTAGCGGGAGCTCGTACGAGCAGTACTTC
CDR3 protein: CASSSPSSGSSYEQYF

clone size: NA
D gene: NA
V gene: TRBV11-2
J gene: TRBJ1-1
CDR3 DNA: TGTGCCAGCAGGGGCCTTACAGGGAACACTGAAGCTTTCTTT
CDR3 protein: CASRGLTGNTEAFF

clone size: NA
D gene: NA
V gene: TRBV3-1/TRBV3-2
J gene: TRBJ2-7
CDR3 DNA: TGTGCCAGCAGCCCGATGATTAGCAGTACCTCCTACGAGCAGTACTTC
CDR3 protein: CASSPMISSTSYEQYF

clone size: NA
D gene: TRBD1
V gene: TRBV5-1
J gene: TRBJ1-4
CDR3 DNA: TGCGCCAGCAGCTTAGGGACAGGGGACGAAAAACTGTTTTTT
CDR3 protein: CASSLGTGDEKLFF

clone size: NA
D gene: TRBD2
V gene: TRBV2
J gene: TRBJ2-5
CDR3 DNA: TGTGCCAGCAGCGGACCCGGCCCTAGCGGGAGTGAGCTACCGCAGGAGACCCAGTACTTC
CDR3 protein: CASSGPGPSGSELPQETQYF

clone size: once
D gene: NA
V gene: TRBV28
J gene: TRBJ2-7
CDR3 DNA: TGTGCCAGCAGTTTACCCTTGCGGGAGCAGTACTTC
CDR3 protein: CASSLPLREQYF

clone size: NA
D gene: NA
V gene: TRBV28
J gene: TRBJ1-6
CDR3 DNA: TGTGCCAGCAGCCCCCAAGTCCGGGAGGCATATAATTCACCCCTCCACTTT
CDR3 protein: CASSPQVREAYNSPLHF

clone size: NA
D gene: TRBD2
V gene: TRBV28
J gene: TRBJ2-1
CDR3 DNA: TGTGCCAGCAATTCATATGGATCAGCGGGAGGTAATGAGCAGTTCTTC
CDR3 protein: CASNSYGSAGGNEQFF

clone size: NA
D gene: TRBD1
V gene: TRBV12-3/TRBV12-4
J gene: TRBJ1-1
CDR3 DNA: TGTGCCAGCAGTTTACCAGGGGGAGAAGCTTTCTTT
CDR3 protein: CASSLPGGEAFF

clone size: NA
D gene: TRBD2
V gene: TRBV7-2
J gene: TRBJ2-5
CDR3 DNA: TGTGCCAGCAGCTTACCAACCAGGACTAGCGGCCAAGAGACCCAGTACTTC
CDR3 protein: CASSLPTRTSGQETQYF

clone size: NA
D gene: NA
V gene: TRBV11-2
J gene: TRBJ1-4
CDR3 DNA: TGTGCCAGCAGCTCACTCCCGGCGGTGGAAAAACTGTTTTTT
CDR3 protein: CASSSLPAVEKLFF

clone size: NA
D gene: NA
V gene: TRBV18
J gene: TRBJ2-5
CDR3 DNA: TGTGCCAGCTCAAGGAACCAAGTCGGGGAGACCCAGTACTTC
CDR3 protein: CASSRNQVGETQYF

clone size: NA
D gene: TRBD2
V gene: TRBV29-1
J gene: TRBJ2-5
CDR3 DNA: TGCAGCGTGAGGACTAGCTCGGAGACCCAGTACTTC
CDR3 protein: CSVRTSSETQYF

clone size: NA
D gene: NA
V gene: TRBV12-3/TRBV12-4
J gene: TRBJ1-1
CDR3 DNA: TGTGCCAGCAGCCCCCTAGGGGGTACTGAAGCTTTCTTT
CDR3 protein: CASSPLGGTEAFF

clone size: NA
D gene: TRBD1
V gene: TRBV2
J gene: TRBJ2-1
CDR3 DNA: TGTGCCAGCACACTCGACAGGGTTGCGGGCAATGAGCAGTTCTTC
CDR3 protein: CASTLDRVAGNEQFF